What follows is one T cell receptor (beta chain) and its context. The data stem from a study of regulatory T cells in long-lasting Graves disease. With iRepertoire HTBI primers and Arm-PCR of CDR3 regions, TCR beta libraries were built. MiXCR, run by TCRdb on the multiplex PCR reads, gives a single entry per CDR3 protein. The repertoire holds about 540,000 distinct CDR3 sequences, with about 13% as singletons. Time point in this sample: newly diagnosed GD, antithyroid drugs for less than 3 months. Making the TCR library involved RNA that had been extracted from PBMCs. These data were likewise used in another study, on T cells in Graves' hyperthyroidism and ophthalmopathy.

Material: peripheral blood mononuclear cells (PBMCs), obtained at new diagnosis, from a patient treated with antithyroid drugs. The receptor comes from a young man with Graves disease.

The CDR3 DNA follows: TGTGCCAGCAGACCCTCCCGGGGGGACAATTCACCCCTCCACTTT. It codes for CASRPSRGDNSPLHF. The V and J genes are TRBV6-1 and TRBJ1-6; possible D gene TRBD1, 5 bases. V lost 6 bases to trimming and J lost 7 bases, with 16 bases between them. The CDR3 runs to 15 residues. Germline loops: CDR1 MNHNS, CDR2 SASEGT.